Shown below are 14 T cell receptor beta chains from a single sample sequenced in a study of T cells in Graves' hyperthyroidism and ophthalmopathy. RNA transcripts provided the source from which TCR beta CDR3 regions were amplified. The TCR CDR3 was amplified in a first-round RT-PCR using the HTBI primer set. MiXCR, run by TCRdb on the multiplex PCR reads, gives a single entry per CDR3 protein. The table shows under 350,000 distinct CDR3 sequences, with approximately 15% occurring only once. The sequencing sample was made of blood. These receptors all come from an older woman with Graves' ophthalmopathy.

V usage is TRBV28 and J usage is TRBJ1-4; TRBD1 aligns across 11 bases. J was trimmed by 4 bases and V by 5 bases; bases with no gene match: 9. The V gene's germline CDR1 is MDHEN and CDR2 SYDVKM. The CDR3 has 17 amino acids. The CDR3 coding sequence is TGTGCCAGCAGTAGGGGACAGGGGGTCGGTCTTAATGAAAAACTGTTTTTT. Amino acid sequence: CASSRGQGVGLNEKLFF.

This clonotype was found a few times. The chain uses TRBV28 and TRBJ1-4; a possible D gene is TRBD1 (5 bases). Between the trimmed V and J ends, which lost 3 bases and 0 bases, there was a span of 11 bases. The germline gives CDR1 MDHEN, CDR2 SYDVKM. This CDR3 comprises 16 residues. This chain's CDR3 is CASSFEGRTTNEKLFF. The CDR3 DNA sequence: TGTGCCAGCAGTTTTGAGGGACGAACAACTAATGAAAAACTGTTTTTT.

The chain links TRBV3-1 to TRBJ2-5; TRBD1 matches at 7 bases. CDR1 and CDR2 (germline): LGHDT, YNNKEL (reference sequence). The CDR3 totals 13 residues. Losses at the gene ends were 2 bases for V and 7 bases for J; bases not matched to a gene: 4. The CDR3 DNA reads as TGTGCCAGCAGCCAAATACAGGGGAGGACCCAGTACTTC. Its translation: CASSQIQGRTQYF.

The V gene is TRBV10-3, the J gene TRBJ2-1; D is undetermined. Trimming removed 0 bases at V and 1 base at J, with 7 bases between. This CDR3 comprises 15 residues. From germline, CDR1 is ENHRY and CDR2 SYGVKD. As DNA, the CDR3 is TGTGCCATCAGTGAGTCGTACGAGTCCTACAATGAGCAGTTCTTC. Its protein is CAISESYESYNEQFF.

The V gene is TRBV27, the J gene TRBJ2-5; TRBD2 agrees at 9 bases. The CDR3 totals 15 residues. Germline V lookup: CDR1 MNHEY, CDR2 SMNVEV (reference sequence). The V gene end was trimmed by 6 bases and the J gene end by 5 bases; junction bases not matched to a gene: 10. Here the CDR3 DNA reads TGTGCCAGCAGCAGCCGTGGCGGGAGGGTGGAGACCCAGTACTTC. Its translation is CASSSRGGRVETQYF.

J is TRBJ2-2 and V is TRBV6-2 or TRBV6-3; tentative D call: TRBD2 (5 bases). V dropped 6 bases and J dropped 4 bases, with 21 bases sitting between them. CDR3 length equals 17 residues. CDR1 is MNHEY and CDR2 is SVGEGT in the germline V gene. The CDR3 DNA sequence: TGTGCCAGCAGGAGGACGTCCAGTTGGAGGTCCACCGGGGAGCTGTTTTTT. Protein: CASRRTSSWRSTGELFF.

This clonotype has only a few counts. The rearrangement uses TRBV6-1 and TRBJ2-7, with D maybe TRBD1 (6 bases). Trimming shortened V by 10 bases and J by 0 bases, and 10 bases separated the two germline ends. Germline CDR1 reads MNHNS; CDR2 reads SASEGT. The CDR3 has 12 residues. DNA for the CDR3: TGTGCCATTCGGACAGACTCCTACGAGCAGTACTTC. Its protein is CAIRTDSYEQYF.

This clonotype was observed at least ten times. The rearrangement links TRBV7-2 to TRBJ2-3; D remains unclear. V was clipped by 5 bases and J by 3 bases, with 12 bases between them. This CDR3 contains 14 residues. Per the germline V gene, CDR1 is SGHTA and CDR2 is FQGNSA. In nucleotides, the CDR3 is TGTGCCAGCAGCCTCATCGGGCGAACAGATACGCAGTATTTT. Amino acids: CASSLIGRTDTQYF.

This clonotype was found many times. V is TRBV11-2 and J is TRBJ1-1, with 10 positions matching TRBD1. Unmatched junction bases numbered 14, after V lost 3 bases and J lost 1 base. The germline CDR1 and CDR2 sequences are SGHAT and FQNNGV. The CDR3 runs 19 residues. CDR3: CASSFRDRGRNYSNTEAFF. The CDR3 DNA reads TGTGCCAGCAGCTTCAGGGACAGGGGCCGAAATTACTCGAACACTGAAGCTTTCTTT.

This clonotype has ten or more counts. The chain combines TRBV2 with TRBJ2-7, with D perhaps matching TRBD2 (6 bases). The V end lost 7 bases, the J end lost 2 bases, and 18 bases lay between the germline ends. The germline gives CDR1 SNHLY, CDR2 FYNNEI. The CDR3 contains 15 residues. CDR3 residues: CASKAEGLGTYEQYF. In DNA, the CDR3 is TGTGCCAGCAAGGCGGAGGGTCTCGGCACCTACGAGCAGTACTTC.

This clonotype has ten or more counts. The rearrangement uses TRBV6-1 and TRBJ2-3, with D unresolved. CDR1 MNHNS and CDR2 SASEGT come from the germline V gene. The CDR3 spans 12 residues. The V gene lost 5 bases and the J gene lost 7 bases, with 10 bases spanning the gap. The CDR3 coding sequence is TGTGCCAGCAGTCAAAAGGCGAATACGCAGTATTTT. It is translated as CASSQKANTQYF.

This clonotype showed up many times. V and J are TRBV7-9 and TRBJ2-7; TRBD2 matches 11 bases. V was pared by 3 bases and J by 4 bases, with 5 bases of the junction left unmatched. The CDR3 is 15 residues long. The germline gives CDR1 SEHNR, CDR2 FQNEAQ (reference sequence). This CDR3 is CASSLTSGIGYEQYF. For the CDR3, the DNA is TGTGCCAGCAGCTTGACTAGCGGGATTGGGTACGAGCAGTACTTC.

This clonotype was observed a few times. The chain joins TRBV13 to TRBJ2-7; no reliable D call. Germline-derived CDR1 and CDR2 are PRHDT and FYEKMQ (reference sequence). CDR3 length equals 14 residues. V shed 6 bases and J shed 4 bases, with 16 bases lying between them. The DNA of the CDR3 is TGTGCCAGCAGAGCTTACAGTAATCCGTACGAGCAGTACTTC. This sequence encodes CASRAYSNPYEQYF. The full variable domain, rest sourced from reference TRBV13 and TRBJ2-7, is AAGVIQSPRHLIKEKRETATLKCYPIPRHDTVYWYQQGPGQDPQFLISFYEKMQSDKGSIPDRFSAQQFSDYHSELNMSSLELGDSALYFCASRAYSNPYEQYFGPGTRLTVT.

The rearrangement joins TRBV20-1 to TRBJ2-7; TRBD1 matches 8 bases. J lost 1 base, V lost 4 bases, and 9 bases had no gene match. In germline, CDR1 is DFQATT, CDR2 SNEGSKA (reference sequence). The CDR3 spans 15 residues. Here the CDR3 DNA reads TGCAGTGCTAATCCAGCCCAGGGGGCTTCCTACGAGCAGTACTTC. This gives the protein CSANPAQGASYEQYF.